Described below is a single TCR beta chain sequence and its context. Its antigen is currently unknown. This entry belongs to a study of cytomegalovirus exposure and HLA in healthy donors. Whole-study findings and limits: Trimming of TCR beta V- and J-genes showed a link, identified in a later analysis, to a missense DCLRE1C variant.

Use of 60 Vbeta and 13 Jbeta primers characterized the PCR. Some clones are missing from TCRdb's copy, which holds only in-frame ones; the method was immunoSEQ multiplex PCR. The sample has about 220,000 clones, roughly 70% seen once. CDR3 length equals 16 residues. V lost 4 bases, J lost 0 bases, and 10 bases lay in between. Per germline, CDR1 SNHLY and CDR2 FYNNEI. The sample was PBMCs. The chain links TRBV2 to TRBJ2-6, with unresolved D. The TCR was taken from a woman aged 25 to 39 in good health and CMV-seronegative. This CDR3 reads CASSVALSSGANVLTF. The CDR3 region has the DNA TGTGCCAGCAGTGTGGCTCTCTCCTCTGGGGCCAACGTCCTGACTTTC.